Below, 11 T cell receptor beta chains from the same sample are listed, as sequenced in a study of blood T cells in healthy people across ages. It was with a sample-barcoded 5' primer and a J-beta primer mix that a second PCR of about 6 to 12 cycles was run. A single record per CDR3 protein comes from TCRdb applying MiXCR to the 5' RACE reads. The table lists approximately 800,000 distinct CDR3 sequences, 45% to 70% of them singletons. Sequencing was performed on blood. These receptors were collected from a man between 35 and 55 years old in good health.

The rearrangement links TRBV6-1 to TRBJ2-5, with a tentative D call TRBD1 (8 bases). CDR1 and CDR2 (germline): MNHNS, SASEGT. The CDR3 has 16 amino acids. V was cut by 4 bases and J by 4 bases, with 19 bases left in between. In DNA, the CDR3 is TGTGCCAGCAGTGCGCTGACAGGGGACTACCGAGAGACCCAGTACTTC. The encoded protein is CASSALTGDYRETQYF.

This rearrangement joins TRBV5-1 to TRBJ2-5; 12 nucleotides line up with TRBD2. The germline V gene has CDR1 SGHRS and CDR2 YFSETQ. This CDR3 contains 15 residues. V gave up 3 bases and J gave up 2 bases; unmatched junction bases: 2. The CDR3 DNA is TGCGCCAGCAGCTCCACTAGCGGGAGGCAAGAGACCCAGTACTTC. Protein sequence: CASSSTSGRQETQYF. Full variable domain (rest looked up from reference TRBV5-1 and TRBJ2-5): KAGVTQTPRYLIKTRGQQVTLSCSPISGHRSVSWYQQTPGQGLQFLFEYFSETQRNKGNFPGRFSGRQFSNSRSEMNVSTLELGDSALYLCASSSTSGRQETQYFGPGTRLLVL.

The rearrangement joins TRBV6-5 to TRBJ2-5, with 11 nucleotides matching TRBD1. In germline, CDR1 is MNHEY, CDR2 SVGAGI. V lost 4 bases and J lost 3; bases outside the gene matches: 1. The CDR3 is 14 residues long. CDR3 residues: CASSWDRGEETQYF. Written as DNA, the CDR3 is TGTGCCAGCAGTTGGGACAGGGGGGAAGAGACCCAGTACTTC.

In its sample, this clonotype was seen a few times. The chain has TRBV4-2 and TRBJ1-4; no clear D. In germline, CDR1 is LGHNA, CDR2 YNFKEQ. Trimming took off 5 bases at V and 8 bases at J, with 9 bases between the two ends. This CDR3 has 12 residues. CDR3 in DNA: TGTGCCAGCAGCGGTCAAAACGAAAAACTGTTTTTT. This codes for CASSGQNEKLFF.

The CDR3 nucleotides read TGCAGTGGGGCGTCAATATCGAATGGCTACACCTTC. It specifies CSGASISNGYTF. The chain carries TRBV20-1 and TRBJ1-2; D not certain. The CDR3 loop spans 12 amino acids. From germline, CDR1 is DFQATT and CDR2 SNEGSKA (reference sequence). Trimming pared 7 bases from V and 6 bases from J, leaving 15 bases between.

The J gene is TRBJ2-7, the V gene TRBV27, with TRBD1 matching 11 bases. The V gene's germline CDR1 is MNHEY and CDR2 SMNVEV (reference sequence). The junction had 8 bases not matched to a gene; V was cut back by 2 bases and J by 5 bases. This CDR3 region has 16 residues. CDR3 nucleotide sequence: TGTGCCAGCAGTTTACTTGTAGGACAGGGGGCCCACGAGCAGTACTTC. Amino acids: CASSLLVGQGAHEQYF.

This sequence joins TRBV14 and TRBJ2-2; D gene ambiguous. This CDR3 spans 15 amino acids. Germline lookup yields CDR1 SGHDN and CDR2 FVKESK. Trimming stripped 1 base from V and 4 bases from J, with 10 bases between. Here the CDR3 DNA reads TGTGCCAGCAGCCAAGTCACAGTTCGCACCGGGGAGCTGTTTTTT. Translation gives CASSQVTVRTGELFF.

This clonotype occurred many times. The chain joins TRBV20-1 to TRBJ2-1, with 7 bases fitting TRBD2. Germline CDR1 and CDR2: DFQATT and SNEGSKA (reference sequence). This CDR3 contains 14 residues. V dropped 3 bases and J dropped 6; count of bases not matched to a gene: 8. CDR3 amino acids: CSASPSGASNEQFF. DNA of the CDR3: TGCAGTGCTAGTCCGAGCGGGGCCTCCAATGAGCAGTTCTTC.

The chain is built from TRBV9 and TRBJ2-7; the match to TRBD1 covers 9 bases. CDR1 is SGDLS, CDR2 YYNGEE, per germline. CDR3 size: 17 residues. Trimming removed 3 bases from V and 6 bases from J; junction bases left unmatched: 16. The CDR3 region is CASSACTGTGSFSEQYF. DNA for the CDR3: TGTGCCAGCAGCGCCTGCACCGGGACAGGGTCCTTTTCCGAGCAGTACTTC.

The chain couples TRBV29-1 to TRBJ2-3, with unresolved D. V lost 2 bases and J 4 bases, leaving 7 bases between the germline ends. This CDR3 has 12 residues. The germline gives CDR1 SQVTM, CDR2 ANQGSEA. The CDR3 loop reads CSVEMGSDTQYF. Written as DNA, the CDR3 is TGCAGCGTTGAAATGGGGTCAGATACGCAGTATTTT.

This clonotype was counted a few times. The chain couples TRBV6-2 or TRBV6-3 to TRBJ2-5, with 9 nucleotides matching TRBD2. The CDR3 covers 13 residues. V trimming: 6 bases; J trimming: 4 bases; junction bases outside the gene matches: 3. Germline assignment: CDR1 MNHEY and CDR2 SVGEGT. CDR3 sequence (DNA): TGTGCCAGCAGCCGTAGCGGGAGAGAGACCCAGTACTTC. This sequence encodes CASSRSGRETQYF.